Sequencing of this T cell receptor beta chain was carried out in a study of T cells in Graves' hyperthyroidism and ophthalmopathy. In the study overall: Before any treatment, at initial diagnosis, peripheral blood was collected.

The PBMCs were sourced from fresh peripheral blood (more than 9 ml). The CDR3 consists of 16 residues. V gave up 4 bases and J gave up 0 bases, with 13 bases separating them. In germline, CDR1 is LNHDA, CDR2 SQIVND (reference sequence). The investigators amplified TCR beta CDR3 regions from RNA transcripts. Researchers ran a first-round RT-PCR on the TCR CDR3 using the HTBI primer set. Each CDR3 protein gets one entry after TCRdb re-called the multiplex PCR reads with MiXCR. The sample includes roughly 550,000 distinct CDR3 sequences, around 16% of them seen just once. This TCR came from a young woman with Graves' ophthalmopathy. The sample was blood. The chain is built from TRBV19 and TRBJ2-1; no definite D call. The CDR3 nucleotides are TGTGCCAGTAGTAATCTGAGATCTAGCTCCTACAATGAGCAGTTCTTC. Its translation: CASSNLRSSSYNEQFF.